Listed below are T cell receptor beta chains from one sample, sequenced in a study of memory CD4+ T cells and cytomegalovirus serostatus. Clones were read by immunoSEQ multiplex PCR, and TCRdb kept only the in-frame ones, dropping some. Of tens of thousands of clones in the sample, around 72% are singletons; the top ten hold less than 0.6%. The sample comprised memory CD4+ T cells from blood. These receptors all come from an adult in good health and CMV-seronegative. The CDR3 runs from the conserved cysteine through the conserved F or W. The D gene is left open where the match is weak. Clone size is not always given. Where it is, it says once, few, many or a class for expanded clones.

d_call j_call clone_size v_call cdr3_aa cdr3_nt
- TRBJ1-6 few TRBV5-6 CASSLLPGSALHF TGTGCCAGCAGCTTGCTTCCGGGCTCGGCCCTCCACTTT
- TRBJ1-1 - TRBV7-8 CASSPSTVNTEAFF TGTGCCAGCAGCCCCTCGACTGTGAACACTGAAGCTTTCTTT
- TRBJ2-1 - TRBV19 CASSRRVGEQFF TGTGCCAGTAGTAGAAGAGTAGGTGAGCAGTTCTTC
- TRBJ1-1 - TRBV29-1 CSVDTNTEAFF TGCAGCGTTGATACGAACACTGAAGCTTTCTTT
- TRBJ2-1 once TRBV5-1 CASSSGIREQFF TGCGCCAGCAGCTCGGGGATTAGGGAGCAGTTCTTC
TRBD1 TRBJ2-2 - TRBV5-6 CASSLSFYRGTNTGELFF TGTGCCAGCAGCTTGTCGTTTTACAGGGGGACGAACACCGGGGAGCTGTTTTTT
- TRBJ2-1 - TRBV19 CASSPIGGRGNEQFF TGTGCCAGTAGCCCCATAGGGGGGCGGGGCAATGAGCAGTTCTTC
TRBD1 TRBJ1-5 - TRBV5-1 CASSLEGAEIQPQHF TGCGCCAGCAGCTTGGAGGGGGCTGAGATTCAGCCCCAGCATTTT
- TRBJ1-3 - TRBV15 CATSTGILSGNTIYF TGTGCCACATCTACAGGGATTCTTTCTGGAAACACCATATATTTT
- TRBJ2-1 - TRBV2 CASRPEGEQFF TGTGCCAGCAGACCCGAGGGGGAGCAGTTCTTC
TRBD1 TRBJ1-2 - TRBV5-4 CASSPDRDYGYTF TGTGCCAGCAGTCCTGACAGGGACTATGGCTACACCTTC
- TRBJ1-4 once TRBV7-2 CASSRVAGTNEKLFF TGTGCCAGCAGCCGGGTAGCAGGGACTAATGAAAAACTGTTTTTT
- TRBJ2-6 - TRBV10-2 CASRGGAGALTGANVLTF TGCGCCAGCAGGGGGGGGGCAGGGGCCCTGACAGGGGCCAACGTCCTGACTTTC
- TRBJ2-4 once TRBV2 CASIIPGPGIQYF TGTGCCAGCATAATCCCAGGGCCCGGCATTCAGTACTTC
TRBD1 TRBJ2-1 once TRBV5-5 CASSTQTGVSYNEQFF TGTGCCAGCAGCACCCAGACAGGGGTGTCCTACAATGAGCAGTTCTTC
TRBD2 TRBJ2-1 once TRBV10-3 CAISPGLAEYNEQFF TGTGCCATCAGCCCGGGACTAGCGGAATACAATGAGCAGTTCTTC
TRBD1 TRBJ2-7 few TRBV5-1 CASSRDSYEQYF TGCGCCAGCAGCCGGGACAGCTACGAGCAGTACTTC
- TRBJ1-2 - TRBV28 CASSLAGIYGYTF TGTGCCAGCAGTTTAGCAGGAATTTATGGCTACACCTTC
- TRBJ2-1 - TRBV14 CASSHVGRVINEQFF TGTGCCAGCAGCCACGTAGGCAGGGTCATAAATGAGCAGTTCTTC
TRBD2 TRBJ2-7 once TRBV30 CAWRGGTLTYEQYF TGTGCCTGGAGGGGAGGGACGTTGACCTACGAGCAGTACTTC
- TRBJ1-4 - TRBV5-1 CASSDDRATNEKLFF TGCGCCAGCAGCGATGACCGTGCAACTAATGAAAAACTGTTTTTT
- TRBJ2-2 - TRBV30 CAWSPGQRGGGELFF TGTGCCTGGAGTCCAGGGCAACGGGGCGGCGGGGAGCTGTTTTTT
- TRBJ1-6 once TRBV2 CASKADSSYNSPLHF TGTGCCAGTAAGGCGGACAGCTCCTATAATTCACCCCTCCACTTT
- TRBJ2-4 - TRBV19 CASSIGRENIQYF TGTGCCAGTAGTATAGGGAGGGAAAACATTCAGTACTTC
TRBD2 TRBJ2-7 - TRBV28 CASSFIGGDSYEQYF TGTGCCAGCAGTTTTATCGGGGGGGACTCCTACGAGCAGTACTTC
TRBD1 TRBJ1-3 - TRBV30 CAWSQDRGPGNTIYF TGTGCCTGGAGTCAGGACAGGGGGCCAGGAAACACCATATATTTT
- TRBJ1-1 - TRBV14 CASSRVVGYTEAFF TGTGCCAGCAGCCGGGTCGTTGGGTACACTGAAGCTTTCTTT
- TRBJ2-2 - TRBV7-9 CASSLAGSLNTGELFF TGTGCCAGCAGCTTAGCGGGCAGCTTGAACACCGGGGAGCTGTTTTTT
TRBD2 TRBJ2-3 - TRBV11-2 CASSHSGGAVDTQYF TGTGCCAGCAGCCATAGCGGGGGGGCAGTAGATACGCAGTATTTT
- TRBJ1-1 - TRBV4-1 CASSQGLVNTEAFF TGCGCCAGCAGCCAAGGACTCGTGAACACTGAAGCTTTCTTT
- TRBJ2-1 - TRBV2 CASSLKDEQFF TGTGCCAGCAGTCTTAAAGATGAGCAGTTCTTC
- TRBJ2-1 - TRBV25-1 CASSDTGSNEQFF TGTGCCAGCAGTGATACGGGGAGCAATGAGCAGTTCTTC
TRBD1 TRBJ1-1 - TRBV7-8 CASRRTGVTEAFF TGTGCCAGCAGGAGGACAGGGGTCACTGAAGCTTTCTTT
- TRBJ1-1 - TRBV18 CASSPIPTGTNTEAFF TGTGCCAGCTCACCTATCCCGACAGGTACAAACACTGAAGCTTTCTTT
TRBD2 TRBJ2-1 - TRBV7-6 CASSLTLAGIQFF TGTGCCAGCAGCTTAACGCTAGCGGGGATACAGTTCTTC
- TRBJ1-2 - TRBV6-6 CASSYPPGDGYTF TGTGCCAGCAGTTACCCCCCCGGGGATGGCTACACCTTC
- TRBJ1-1 - TRBV2 CASRQGNAFF TGTGCCAGCAGACAGGGAAATGCGTTCTTT
- TRBJ2-7 - TRBV29-1 CSARRGTAVGYEQYF TGCAGCGCTAGGCGGGGGACAGCCGTCGGGTACGAGCAGTACTTC
- TRBJ2-4 - TRBV2 CASTRTTVAKNIQYF TGTGCCAGCACACGGACGACTGTAGCCAAAAACATTCAGTACTTC
TRBD1 TRBJ1-1 once TRBV19 CADDPIDRDRGLIAFF TGTGCCGACGACCCGATCGACCGGGACAGGGGGTTGATAGCTTTCTTT
- TRBJ1-5 - TRBV7-2 CASSLAGGANQPQHF TGTGCCAGCAGCTTAGCGGGGGGGGCCAATCAGCCCCAGCATTTT
- TRBJ1-2 - TRBV6-5 CASSGQITHGYTF TGTGCCAGCAGTGGACAGATTACCCATGGCTACACCTTC
TRBD2 TRBJ2-1 - TRBV13 CASSLAGVYNEQFF TGTGCCAGCAGTTTAGCGGGGGTCTACAATGAGCAGTTCTTC
- TRBJ1-5 - TRBV5-5 CASSRPNQPQHF TGTGCCAGCAGCCGTCCCAATCAGCCCCAGCATTTT
TRBD1 TRBJ1-6 - TRBV14 CASSLMRQGNSPLHF TGTGCCAGCAGCCTTATGCGACAGGGAAATTCACCCCTCCACTTT
TRBD2 TRBJ2-3 - TRBV2 CASSEAGGMRGMDTQYF TGTGCCAGCAGTGAAGCGGGGGGGATGCGGGGAATGGATACGCAGTATTTT
- TRBJ1-6 few TRBV13 CASSLSPGQVSKGSPLHF TGTGCCAGCAGTCTCTCCCCCGGGCAAGTCAGTAAAGGCTCACCCCTCCACTTT
- TRBJ2-5 - TRBV6-5 CASSSSAQETQYF TGTGCCAGCAGTTCTAGCGCCCAAGAGACCCAGTACTTC
- TRBJ1-4 - TRBV15 CATSRFGGATNEKLFF TGTGCCACCAGCAGGTTCGGGGGAGCAACTAATGAAAAACTGTTTTTT
- TRBJ1-5 - TRBV5-5 CASSLGGFGQPQHF TGTGCCAGCAGCTTGGGGGGTTTTGGACAGCCCCAGCATTTT
TRBD1 TRBJ2-5 - TRBV7-8 CASRRTGAYQETQYF TGTGCCAGCCGGCGGACAGGGGCCTACCAAGAGACCCAGTACTTC